The 8 T cell receptor beta chains below were found in one sample sequenced in a study of blood T cell repertoires in COVID-19. Using immunoSEQ multiplex PCR, the repertoire was profiled, and TCRdb retains in-frame clones only, with some absent. The sample records 190,000 or so clones, roughly 80% being singletons. Sequenced material: PBMCs or T cells enriched from blood (not recorded which). The source is a man aged 35-49 years who had recovered from COVID-19.

V and J are TRBV28 and TRBJ1-6, with D perhaps TRBD1 (5 bases). Looked up from germline, CDR1 is MDHEN and CDR2 is SYDVKM. With 2 bases removed from V and 7 bases from J, the gap between germline ends came to 12 bases. The CDR3 sequence is 15 residues long. DNA for the CDR3: TGTGCCAGCAGTTTACTCAACACAGGCAATTCACCCCTCCACTTT. Protein sequence: CASSLLNTGNSPLHF.

The genes are TRBV19 and TRBJ2-3, with 9 bases matching TRBD2. Germline V gives CDR1 LNHDA, CDR2 SQIVND (reference sequence). V was clipped by 2 bases and J by 1 base; unmatched bases: 4. This CDR3 contains 16 residues. The CDR3 coding sequence is TGTGCCAGTAGTATATGGTCTAGCGGGGGCACAGATACGCAGTATTTT. This encodes CASSIWSSGGTDTQYF. Looking up the rest from reference TRBV19 and TRBJ2-3 gives the full variable domain: DGGITQSPKYLFRKEGQNVTLSCEQNLNHDAMYWYRQDPGQGLRLIYYSQIVNDFQKGDIAEGYSVSREKKESFPLTVTSAQKNPTAFYLCASSIWSSGGTDTQYFGPGTRLTVL.

This chain joins TRBV14 and TRBJ2-2; weak D call: TRBD2 (6 bases). V shed 6 bases and J shed 5 bases, with 7 bases lying between them. The germline V gene has CDR1 SGHDN and CDR2 FVKESK. The CDR3 contains 12 residues. CDR3 sequence: CASRGGTGELFF. CDR3 in DNA: TGTGCCAGCAGAGGAGGGACCGGGGAGCTGTTTTTT.

The chain is built from TRBV14 and TRBJ2-3, with D maybe TRBD2 (6 bases). Per germline, CDR1 SGHDN and CDR2 FVKESK. Trimming cost V 1 base and J 1 base, with 15 bases left between them. There are 17 residues in the CDR3. CDR3 sequence reads: CASSQGKGWRGTDTQYF. The DNA for the CDR3 is TGTGCCAGCAGCCAAGGAAAGGGGTGGAGGGGCACAGATACGCAGTATTTT.

The V gene is TRBV5-6, the J gene TRBJ1-5, with D maybe TRBD1 (6 bases). The CDR3 runs 15 residues. Germline V gives CDR1 SGHDT, CDR2 YYEEEE. The ends were cut back, 0 bases at V and 9 bases at J, with 16 bases in the middle. CDR3 bases: TGTGCCAGCAGCTTGGGGGGGCCAGAAAACGCGCCCCAGCATTTT. Translation: CASSLGGPENAPQHF.

Only one count was recorded for this clone. This CDR3 is also generated by other DNA sequences in the sample. The chain links TRBV19 to TRBJ1-2; a possible D gene is TRBD1 (5 bases). The germline CDR1 and CDR2 sequences are LNHDA and SQIVND (reference sequence). The ends were cut back, 2 bases at V and 5 bases at J, with 9 bases in the middle. This CDR3 has 13 residues. CDR3 residues: CASSITGGYGYTF. Here the CDR3 DNA reads TGTGCCAGTAGTATAACGGGGGGATATGGCTACACCTTC.

This clone appeared once. J is TRBJ2-3 and V is TRBV29-1, with D maybe TRBD1 (5 bases). The CDR3 runs to 14 residues. Between the trimmed V and J ends, which lost 1 base and 2 bases, there was a span of 10 bases. Germline V lookup: CDR1 SQVTM, CDR2 ANQGSEA. This CDR3 reads CSVEGVRDTDTQYF. In DNA form, the CDR3 reads TGCAGCGTTGAAGGGGTCAGGGACACAGATACGCAGTATTTT.

V gene TRBV4-2 combines with J gene TRBJ2-7; perhaps TRBD2 as D (5 bases). The CDR3 has 14 residues. Germline V gives CDR1 LGHNA, CDR2 YNFKEQ. Trimming removed 0 bases at V and 4 bases at J, with 10 bases between. CDR3 in amino acids: CASSQDTQRYEQYF. The CDR3 DNA reads TGTGCCAGCAGCCAAGACACACAGCGGTACGAGCAGTACTTC.